This T cell receptor (beta chain) was observed in a study of T cell repertoires in cytomegalovirus infection. Turning to the study itself: CMV infection plus the matching HLA type was flagged by public TCR beta signatures.

Trimming left V 7 bases short and J 4 bases short, with 19 bases between. The length of the CDR3 is 15 residues. Germline V gene lookup returns CDR1 SNHLY and CDR2 FYNNEI. TCRdb recomputed calls from the reads with MiXCR, one row per CDR3 protein. The top ten hold over 9% of the sample, which has about 130,000 distinct CDR3 sequences, 8% to 9% seen once. Note on this clonotype: Since a much larger clone is just one base distant, this may be a read error.

This TCR came from a human donor in good health (CMV status not recorded). Some clones in this sample may be carry-over from other donors' samples. This chain connects TRBV2 to TRBJ1-1, with a possible D match to TRBD1 (6 bases). Material for sequencing was PBMCs. Here the CDR3 DNA reads TGTGCCAGCAATTTCGTTCGGGGGCGAGGCACTGAAGCTTTCTTT. It codes for CASNFVRGRGTEAFF.